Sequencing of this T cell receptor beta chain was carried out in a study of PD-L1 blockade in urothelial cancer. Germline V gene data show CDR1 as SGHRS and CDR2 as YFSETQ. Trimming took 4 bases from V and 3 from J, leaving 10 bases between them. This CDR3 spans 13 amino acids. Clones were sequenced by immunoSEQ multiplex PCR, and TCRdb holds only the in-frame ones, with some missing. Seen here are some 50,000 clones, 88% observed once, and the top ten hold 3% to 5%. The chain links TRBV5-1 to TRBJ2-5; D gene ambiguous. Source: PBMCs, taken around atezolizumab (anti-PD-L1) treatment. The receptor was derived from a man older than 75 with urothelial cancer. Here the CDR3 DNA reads TGCGCCAGCAGCCCCAATTTAGAAGAGACCCAGTACTTC. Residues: CASSPNLEETQYF.